This TCR beta chain derives from a study of T cell repertoires in cytomegalovirus infection (dated by TCRdb to the late 2010s). About the investigation overall: The peptide stimulations were aimed at well-studied HLA-B-restricted epitopes as well as recently identified HLA-C-restricted CMV epitopes, whose presentation resists viral immunomodulation. Donor HLA type was relevant to the analysis, as public TCR beta signatures indicated carriage of CMV infection together with the matching HLA type.

Findings and caveats that apply to the study as a whole: In both this cohort and an independent cohort of more than 350 donors, the cumulative frequency of public TCR beta family members distinguished carriers of CMV infection plus the relevant HLA type. The ex vivo response was dominated by HLA-C-restricted CMV-specific TCR beta clonotypes, and the single most frequent clonotype in two of eight donors was supplied by these HLA-C-restricted clonotypes.

The treatment or condition label of this sample denotes: in vitro stimulation with specific CMV peptide epitopes to enrich CMV-specific T cells. This clonotype was recorded a few times. This receptor's antigen is unknown. No clone much larger than this one lies a single base away; base qualities are absent. Sequenced on an Illumina HiSeq 1500. TCRdb itself trimmed the public reads at Q25 with fastp, ran MiXCR and retained productive beta chains. Rows with a matching CDR3 protein are joined into one entry that keeps the most common DNA and genes. Within this sample are hundreds of thousands of distinct CDR3 sequences, with roughly a third of them counted one time only. The top ten constitute around a sixth of the sample. This TCR derives from a human donor in good health (CMV status not recorded). Some clones in this sample may be carry-over from other donors' samples. The sequences come from cultured PBMCs, collected from culture after CMV antigen stimulation.

The CDR3 protein sequence reads: CASSPEGRSSATQYF. The nucleotide sequence is TGTGCCAGCAGTCCTGAGGGACGGTCTTCGGCTACGCAGTATTTT. The rearranged chain carries TRBV28 and TRBJ2-3; the D segment is perhaps TRBD1 or TRBD2, each sharing 5 matched bases. Reading the germline V gene gives CDR1 MDHEN and CDR2 SYDVKM. At the junction V is shortened by 5 bases and J by 8 bases, with 20 bases in between. From its cysteine to its phenylalanine, the CDR3 spans 15 amino acids. Only the CDR3 part of the read is kept: 45 bases, read in frame from the first base.